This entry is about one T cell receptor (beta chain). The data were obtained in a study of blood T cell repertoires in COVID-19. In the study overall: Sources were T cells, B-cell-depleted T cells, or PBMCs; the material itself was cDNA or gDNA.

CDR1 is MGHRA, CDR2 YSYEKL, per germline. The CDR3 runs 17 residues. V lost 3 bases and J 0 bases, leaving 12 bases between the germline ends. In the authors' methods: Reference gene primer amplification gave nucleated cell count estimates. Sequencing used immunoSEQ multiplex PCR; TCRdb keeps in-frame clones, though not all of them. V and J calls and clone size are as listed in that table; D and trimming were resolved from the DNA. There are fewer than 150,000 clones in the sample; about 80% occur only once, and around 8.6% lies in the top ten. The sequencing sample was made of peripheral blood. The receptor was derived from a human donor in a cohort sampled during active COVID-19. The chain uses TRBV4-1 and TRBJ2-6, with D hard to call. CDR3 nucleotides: TGCGCCAGCAGCCATTATGACTTAACCTCTGGGGCCAACGTCCTGACTTTC. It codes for CASSHYDLTSGANVLTF.